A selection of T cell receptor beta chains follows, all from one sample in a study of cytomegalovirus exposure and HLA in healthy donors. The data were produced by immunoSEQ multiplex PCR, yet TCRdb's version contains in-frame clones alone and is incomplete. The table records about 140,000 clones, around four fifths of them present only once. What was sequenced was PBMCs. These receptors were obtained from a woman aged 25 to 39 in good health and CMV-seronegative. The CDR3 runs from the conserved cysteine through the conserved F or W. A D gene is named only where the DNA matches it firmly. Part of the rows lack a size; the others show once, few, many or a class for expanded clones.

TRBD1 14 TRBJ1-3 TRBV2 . CASLRGSSGNTIYF TGTGCCAGCCTCAGGGGGTCATCTGGAAACACCATATATTTT
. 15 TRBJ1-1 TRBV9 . CASSYSTEWNTEAFF TGTGCCAGCAGCTACTCTACAGAATGGAACACTGAAGCTTTCTTT
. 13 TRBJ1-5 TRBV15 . CATSRSSVQPQHF TGTGCCACCAGCAGATCGTCTGTCCAGCCCCAGCATTTT
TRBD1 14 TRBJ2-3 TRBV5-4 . CASRPTGATDTQYF TGTGCCAGCAGACCCACAGGGGCCACAGATACGCAGTATTTT
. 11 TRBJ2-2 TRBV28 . CASSSGWRLFF TGTGCCAGCAGTTCTGGGTGGAGGCTGTTTTTT
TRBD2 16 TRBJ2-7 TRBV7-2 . CASSLKATGGTSEQYF TGTGCCAGCAGCTTAAAGGCTACGGGGGGAACGAGTGAGCAGTACTTC
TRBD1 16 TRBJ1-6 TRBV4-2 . CASSQDGTAYNSPLHF TGTGCCAGCAGCCAAGATGGGACAGCTTATAATTCACCCCTCCACTTT
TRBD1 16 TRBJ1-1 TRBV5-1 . CASSSTGGAGNTEAFF TGCGCCAGCAGTTCAACAGGGGGCGCTGGGAACACTGAAGCTTTCTTT
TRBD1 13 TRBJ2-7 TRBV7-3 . CASSLGQGREQYF TGTGCCAGCAGCTTGGGACAGGGGCGCGAGCAGTACTTC
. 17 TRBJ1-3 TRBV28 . CASSLPVQGSGGNTIYF TGTGCCAGCAGTCTTCCCGTACAGGGATCAGGTGGAAACACCATATATTTT
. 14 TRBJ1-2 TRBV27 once CASSAGFSNYGYTF TGTGCCAGCAGTGCAGGGTTCTCTAACTATGGCTACACCTTC
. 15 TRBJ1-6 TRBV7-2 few CASSLDSRGSSPLHF TGTGCCAGCAGCTTAGATAGCCGGGGGTCTTCACCCCTCCACTTT
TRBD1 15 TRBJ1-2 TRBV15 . CATRQEGAILDGYTF TGTGCCACCAGACAGGAGGGGGCTATCCTTGATGGCTACACCTTC
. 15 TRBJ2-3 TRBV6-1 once CATSGGDRSTDTQYF TGTGCCACCAGCGGCGGGGACCGATCCACAGATACGCAGTATTTT
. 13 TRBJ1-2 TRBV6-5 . CASSYWTDDGYTF TGTGCCAGCAGTTACTGGACAGATGATGGCTACACCTTC
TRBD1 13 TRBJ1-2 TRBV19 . CASRDRDSYGYTF TGTGCCAGCCGGGACCGGGACAGTTATGGCTACACCTTC
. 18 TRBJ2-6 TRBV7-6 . CASSFTTGGVSGANVLTF TGTGCCAGCAGCTTTACCACAGGGGGGGTCTCTGGGGCCAACGTCCTGACTTTC
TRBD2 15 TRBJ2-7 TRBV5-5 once CASSLGGGPTYEQYF TGTGCCAGCAGCCTCGGCGGGGGGCCCACCTACGAGCAGTACTTC
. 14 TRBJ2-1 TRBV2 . CASSRGQSYNEQFF TGTGCCAGCAGTAGGGGCCAATCCTACAATGAGCAGTTCTTC
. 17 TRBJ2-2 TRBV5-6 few CASSLGMGHSNTGELFF TGTGCCAGCAGCTTGGGGATGGGACACTCGAACACCGGGGAGCTGTTTTTT
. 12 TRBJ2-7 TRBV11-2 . CASSIQGYEQYF TGTGCCAGCAGCATACAGGGTTACGAGCAGTACTTC
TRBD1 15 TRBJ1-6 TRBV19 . CASSIVHRGESPLHF TGTGCCAGTAGTATAGTTCACAGGGGAGAATCACCCCTCCACTTT
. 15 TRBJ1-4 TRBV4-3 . CASSQDGGVGEKLFF TGCGCCAGCAGCCAAGATGGGGGGGTCGGTGAAAAACTGTTTTTT
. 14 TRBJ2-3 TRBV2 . CASSEYRTTDTQYF TGTGCCAGCAGTGAATATCGTACAACAGATACGCAGTATTTT
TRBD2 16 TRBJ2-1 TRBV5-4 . CASSPSVAGGTNEQFF TGTGCCAGCAGCCCATCAGTAGCGGGGGGCACCAATGAGCAGTTCTTC
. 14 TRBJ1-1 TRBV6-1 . CASRRGFGGTEAFF TGTGCCAGCCGCCGGGGGTTCGGGGGCACTGAAGCTTTCTTT
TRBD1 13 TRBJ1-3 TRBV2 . CATGQGSGNTIYF TGTGCCACGGGACAGGGCTCTGGAAACACCATATATTTT
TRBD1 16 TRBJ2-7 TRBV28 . CASSKGQGYSSYEQYF TGTGCCAGCAGCAAAGGACAGGGGTACAGCTCCTACGAGCAGTACTTC
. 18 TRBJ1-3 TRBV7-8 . CASSSKPGASLSGNTIYF TGTGCCAGCAGCTCAAAACCAGGGGCTTCCCTCTCTGGAAACACCATATATTTT
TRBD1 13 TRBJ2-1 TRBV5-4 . CASSFTGGNEQFF TGTGCCAGCAGCTTTACAGGGGGCAATGAGCAGTTCTTC
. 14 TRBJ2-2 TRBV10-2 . CASRGDLNTGELFF TGCGCCAGCAGGGGGGACTTGAACACCGGGGAGCTGTTTTTT
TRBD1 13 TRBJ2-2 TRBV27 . CASRTGDTGELFF TGTGCCAGTAGGACAGGGGACACCGGGGAGCTGTTTTTT
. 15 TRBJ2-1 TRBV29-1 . CSVEEMGRVYNEQFF TGCAGCGTTGAAGAGATGGGTCGGGTATACAATGAGCAGTTCTTC
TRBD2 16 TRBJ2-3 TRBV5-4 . CASSLGRTSDADTQYF TGTGCCAGCAGCTTGGGTAGGACTAGCGATGCAGATACGCAGTATTTT
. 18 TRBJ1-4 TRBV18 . CASSPIIGETATNEKLFF TGTGCCAGCTCACCGATCATCGGGGAGACTGCAACTAATGAAAAACTGTTTTTT
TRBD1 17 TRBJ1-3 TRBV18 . CASSPRTGGAFGNTIYF TGTGCCAGCTCACCACGGACAGGGGGCGCTTTTGGAAACACCATATATTTT
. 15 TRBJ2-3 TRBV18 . CASSPPGDRGLTQYF TGTGCCAGCTCACCACCCGGCGACCGAGGGTTAACGCAGTATTTT
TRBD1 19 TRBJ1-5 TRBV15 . CATSDASNSGQGDIRPQHF TGTGCCACCAGCGATGCCTCCAATTCGGGACAGGGGGATATCAGGCCCCAGCATTTT
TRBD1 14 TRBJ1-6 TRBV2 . CASSLTGLNSPLHF TGTGCCAGCAGTTTGACAGGGTTAAATTCACCCCTCCACTTT
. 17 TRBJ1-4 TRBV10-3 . CAISESPGLSTNEKLFF TGTGCCATCAGTGAGTCCCCTGGGCTATCAACTAATGAAAAACTGTTTTTT
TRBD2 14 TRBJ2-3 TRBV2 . CASTRDYSTDTQYF TGTGCCAGCACTCGGGACTATAGCACAGATACGCAGTATTTT
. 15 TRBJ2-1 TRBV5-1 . CASSLGLVGGNEQFF TGCGCCAGCAGCCTCGGACTAGTAGGGGGCAATGAGCAGTTCTTC
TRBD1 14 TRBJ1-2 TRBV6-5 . CASHERQGSGGYTF TGTGCCAGCCACGAGAGACAGGGAAGCGGTGGCTACACCTTC
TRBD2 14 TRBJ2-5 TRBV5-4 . CASRLTSGEETQYF TGTGCCAGCAGGCTGACTAGCGGGGAAGAGACCCAGTACTTC
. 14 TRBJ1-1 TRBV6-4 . CASSADGGSVEAFF TGTGCCAGCAGCGCTGACGGTGGCAGCGTAGAAGCTTTCTTT
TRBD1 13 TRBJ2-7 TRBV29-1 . CSVVGQSTYEQYF TGCAGCGTTGTGGGACAGTCGACCTACGAGCAGTACTTC
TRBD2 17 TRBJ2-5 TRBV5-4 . CASSLAGTSGGVETQYF TGTGCCAGCAGCTTGGCCGGGACTAGCGGGGGGGTGGAGACCCAGTACTTC
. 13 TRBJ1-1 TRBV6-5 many CAVRGFRSPEAFF TGTGCCGTAAGAGGGTTTCGGAGCCCTGAAGCTTTCTTT
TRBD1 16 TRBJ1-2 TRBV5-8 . CASSLGGTGSNYGYTF TGTGCCAGCAGCTTGGGTGGGACAGGGTCAAACTATGGCTACACCTTC
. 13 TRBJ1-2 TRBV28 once CASGSTGYQGYTF TGTGCCAGCGGCTCCACAGGGTATCAGGGCTACACCTTC
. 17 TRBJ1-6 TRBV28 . CASSSVPRNSYNSPLHF TGTGCCAGCAGTTCCGTCCCCAGAAACTCCTATAATTCACCCCTCCACTTT
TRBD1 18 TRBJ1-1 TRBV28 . CASTTWQFRDRVSSEAFF TGTGCCAGTACGACGTGGCAGTTCCGGGACAGGGTTTCCTCTGAAGCTTTCTTT
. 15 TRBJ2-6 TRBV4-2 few CASSQAVFGANVLTF TGTGCCAGCAGCCAGGCAGTCTTTGGGGCCAACGTCCTGACTTTC
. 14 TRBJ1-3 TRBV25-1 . CASSETKKGDTIYF TGTGCCAGCAGTGAAACCAAAAAGGGGGACACCATATATTTT
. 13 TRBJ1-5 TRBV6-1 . CASNSRVNQPQHF TGTGCCAGCAATAGCAGGGTTAATCAGCCCCAGCATTTT
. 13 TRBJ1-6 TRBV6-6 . CASSYGSNSPLHF TGTGCCAGCAGTTACGGGAGTAATTCACCCCTCCACTTT
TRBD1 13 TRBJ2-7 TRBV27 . CASSWTGDSEQYF TGTGCCAGCAGTTGGACAGGGGATTCCGAGCAGTACTTC